Here is one T cell receptor (beta chain) with its context. The target antigen is unknown. Scientists ran DNA taken from cultured CD4+ T cells through the Oncomine TCR Beta short-read assay for sequencing. MiXCR, applied by TCRdb to the PCR reads, yields one record per CDR3 protein. The sample contains approximately 13,000 distinct CDR3 sequences, around 42% of which appear only once. This specimen comes from a study of vaccination and CD4 T cells after COVID-19. This CDR3 has 15 residues. Germline V gene sequence: CDR1 MNHEY, CDR2 SVGAGI. V was trimmed by 0 bases and J by 4 bases, leaving 12 bases between them. The treatment denotes: approximately 9-day PBMC culture with coronavirus spike peptide pools or control peptides (ViraFEST assay).

The source was CD4+ T cells from blood, cultured in vitro, collected before SARS-CoV-2 vaccination. The V and J genes are TRBV6-5 and TRBJ1-1, with D perhaps matching TRBD1 (5 bases). This receptor was obtained from a human donor who had recovered from COVID-19. This CDR3 is CASSYSGGEGTEAFF. The CDR3 DNA reads TGTGCCAGCAGTTACTCCGGGGGGGAGGGCACTGAAGCTTTCTTT.